The 22 T cell receptor beta chains below come from one sample, sequenced in a study of T-cell reconstitution after alpha-beta-depleted transplantation in children. Unique molecular identifiers featured in how the TCRbeta library was prepared. TCRdb fed the PCR reads into MiXCR, producing one record per CDR3 protein. The profile shows roughly 500,000 distinct CDR3 sequences, more than 9% of them singletons. Specimen: PBMCs, collected before TCRalphabeta/CD19-depleted stem cell transplant. These receptors were taken from a child aged 2-15 years with inherited bone marrow failure, due to receive a stem cell transplant.

This clonotype was seen ten or more times. The J gene is TRBJ1-6, the V gene TRBV12-3 or TRBV12-4; D gene unclear. This CDR3 is 14 amino acids long. V shed 6 bases and J shed 14 bases, with 20 bases lying between them. The CDR3 protein is CASSRQVSPAALHF. As DNA, the CDR3 is TGTGCCAGCAGCCGGCAGGTATCCCCTGCGGCCCTCCACTTT.

In its sample, this clonotype was seen many times. The CDR3 loop reads CASSLWLNTEAFF. As DNA, the CDR3 is TGTGCCAGCAGTTTGTGGCTGAACACTGAAGCTTTCTTT. The chain combines TRBV12-3 or TRBV12-4 with TRBJ1-1; D remains unclear. The CDR3 is 13 residues long. Trimming removed 3 bases at V and 0 bases at J, with 5 bases between.

This clonotype was seen ten or more times. V usage is TRBV12-3 or TRBV12-4 and J usage is TRBJ2-5, with 10 bases matching TRBD2. This CDR3 contains 15 residues. V gave up 6 bases and J gave up 5 bases; unmatched junction bases: 9. CDR3 nucleotides: TGTGCCAGCAGACTCGGGCTAGCGGGAGAGGAGACCCAGTACTTC. Protein product: CASRLGLAGEETQYF.

This clonotype was detected many times. The V gene is TRBV25-1, the J gene TRBJ2-3; D might be TRBD1 or TRBD2, each matching 5 bases. V was trimmed by 6 bases and J by 5 bases, leaving 9 bases between them. This CDR3 comprises 12 residues. The germline V gene encodes CDR1 MGHDK and CDR2 SYGVNS. The CDR3 DNA reads TGTGCCAGCAGGGGGGTCGGAGATACGCAGTATTTT. This gives the protein CASRGVGDTQYF.

This clonotype showed up many times. This chain links TRBV6-5 with TRBJ2-7; TRBD2 might be the D (6 bases). The germline V and J ends were trimmed by 0 bases and 2 bases, with 11 bases remaining between them. Germline V gives CDR1 MNHEY, CDR2 SVGAGI. CDR3 length: 15 amino acids. The CDR3 reads CASSYSGTVAYEQYF. As DNA, the CDR3 is TGTGCCAGCAGTTACTCCGGGACTGTTGCCTACGAGCAGTACTTC.

This clonotype occurred many times. The chain joins TRBV5-1 to TRBJ1-1, with 7 bases lining up with TRBD1. Trimming at V came to 0 bases and at J to 4 bases, leaving 3 bases not matched to a gene. Germline-derived CDR1 and CDR2 are SGHRS and YFSETQ. CDR3 length: 14 residues. CDR3 protein: CASSLAGDSTEAFF. The CDR3 nucleotides are TGCGCCAGCAGCTTGGCCGGGGACAGCACTGAAGCTTTCTTT.

Regarding this clonotype: Just one base apart from a much larger clone, this may be a read error. The genes are TRBV7-9 and TRBJ2-1, with 10 bases that match TRBD2. The CDR3 covers 14 residues. The J segment lost 3 bases and the V segment lost 10 bases, leaving 6 bases of the junction unmatched. Germline values: CDR1 SEHNR, CDR2 FQNEAQ (reference sequence). Here the CDR3 DNA reads TGTGCCATTGGGACTAGCGCGGGCTACAATGAGCAGTTCTTC. Its translation is CAIGTSAGYNEQFF.

The sample holds many counts of this clonotype. The chain carries TRBV5-5 and TRBJ2-6; the D is unclear. There are 15 residues in the CDR3. Germline assignment: CDR1 SGHKS and CDR2 YYEKEE (reference sequence). Trimming left V 2 bases short and J 1 base short, with 7 bases between. The CDR3 region is CASSFPPSGANVLTF. The CDR3 DNA reads as TGTGCCAGCAGCTTTCCACCTTCTGGGGCCAACGTCCTGACTTTC.

Many counts were recorded for this clonotype. The chain recombines TRBV4-2 with TRBJ2-5, with 7 nucleotides matching TRBD2. This CDR3 is 14 amino acids long. CDR1 and CDR2 from the germline V gene are LGHNA and YNFKEQ. V was pared by 3 bases and J by 2 bases, with 3 bases of the junction left unmatched. The CDR3 region has the DNA TGTGCCAGCAGCCACCTAGCGGTTCAAGAGACCCAGTACTTC. Its translation is CASSHLAVQETQYF.

This clonotype was counted many times. The chain links TRBV12-3 or TRBV12-4 to TRBJ2-1; tentative D call: TRBD2 (5 bases). The V gene lost 3 bases and the J gene lost 8 bases, with 8 bases spanning the gap. This CDR3 is built from 12 residues. The CDR3 region has the DNA TGTGCCAGCAGTTTTAGCGTATATGAGCAGTTCTTC. Protein: CASSFSVYEQFF.

This clonotype was seen only a few times. The chain combines TRBV27 with TRBJ1-5; the D gene is possibly TRBD1 (5 bases). CDR3 length: 14 amino acids. Germline CDR1 MNHEY, CDR2 SMNVEV (reference sequence). V dropped 3 bases and J dropped 4 bases, with 10 bases sitting between them. CDR3 residues: CASSFLGLNQPQHF. CDR3 DNA: TGTGCCAGCAGTTTTCTGGGACTTAATCAGCCCCAGCATTTT.

This rearrangement joins TRBV7-8 to TRBJ2-2; 9 bases fit TRBD1. The trim removed 4 bases at V and 7 bases at J, leaving 7 bases unmatched. Germline assignment: CDR1 SGHVS and CDR2 FQNEAQ. The CDR3 runs to 15 residues. The DNA for the CDR3 is TGTGCCAGCAGCTCCGGGACAGGGATCGGCGGGGAGCTGTTTTTT. Translating gives CASSSGTGIGGELFF.

There are a few counts of this clonotype. The chain combines TRBV20-1 with TRBJ2-7, with D perhaps assigned TRBD1 or TRBD2 (5 bases each). This CDR3 contains 14 residues. Germline V gives CDR1 DFQATT, CDR2 SNEGSKA (reference sequence). V lost 1 base and J lost 0, with 10 bases in between. This CDR3 is CSARAGRSSYEQYF. The CDR3 region has the DNA TGCAGTGCTAGAGCGGGGCGGAGCTCCTACGAGCAGTACTTC.

As for this clonotype: A read error may explain this, as a much larger clone is one base away. The rearrangement links TRBV7-6 to TRBJ1-1, with D maybe TRBD1 (5 bases). Trimming stripped 3 bases from V and 2 bases from J, with 7 bases between. Per germline, CDR1 SGHVS and CDR2 FNYEAQ. The CDR3 is made up of 13 amino acids. CDR3 coding DNA: TGTGCCAGCAGCTTGGGGGATAACACTGAAGCTTTCTTT. Its protein product is CASSLGDNTEAFF. Filled out from reference TRBV7-6 and TRBJ1-1, the complete variable domain reads GAGVSQSPRYKVTKRGQDVALRCDPISGHVSLYWYRQALGQGPEFLTYFNYEAQQDKSGLPNDRFSAERPEGSISTLTIQRTEQRDSAMYRCASSLGDNTEAFFGQGTRLTVV.

This clonotype was observed many times. The chain joins TRBV6-1 to TRBJ2-3; 8 positions match TRBD1. The ends lost 6 bases at V and 1 base at J; junction bases unmatched: 6. CDR1 and CDR2 (germline): MNHNS, SASEGT. The CDR3 has 15 residues. The CDR3, as DNA: TGTGCCAGCAGCCTCAGGGGGCGCGGCACAGATACGCAGTATTTT. Protein sequence: CASSLRGRGTDTQYF.

This clonotype showed up just a few times. The V call is TRBV6-2 or TRBV6-3, the J call TRBJ2-5; D is perhaps TRBD1 (6 bases). V gave up 6 bases and J gave up 2 bases, with 13 bases separating them. The CDR3 has 14 amino acids. CDR1 is MNHEY and CDR2 is SVGEGT in the germline V gene. The CDR3 DNA is TGTGCCAGCAGCCCCAGAGGACAGCAAGAGACCCAGTACTTC. As protein: CASSPRGQQETQYF.

The chain joins TRBV20-1 to TRBJ2-1, with a possible D match to TRBD2 (5 bases). Trimming stripped 6 bases from V and 0 bases from J, with 12 bases between. Germline values: CDR1 DFQATT, CDR2 SNEGSKA (reference sequence). CDR3 length: 14 amino acids. CDR3 residues: CSAHPRASYNEQFF. CDR3 coding DNA: TGCAGTGCCCACCCGCGGGCCTCCTACAATGAGCAGTTCTTC.

At least ten counts were recorded for this clonotype. CDR3 protein: CAISERGLGNTIYF. DNA of the CDR3: TGTGCCATCAGTGAGAGGGGGCTCGGAAACACCATATATTTT. This chain joins TRBV10-3 and TRBJ1-3; TRBD1 matches at 7 bases. The CDR3 has 14 residues. J gave up 4 bases and V 2 bases, and 2 bases lay outside the gene matches. CDR1 is ENHRY and CDR2 is SYGVKD in the germline V gene.

The V call is TRBV11-2, the J call TRBJ1-2; D might be TRBD1 (6 bases). V was pared by 0 bases and J by 11 bases, with 19 bases between. CDR1 is SGHAT and CDR2 is FQNNGV in the germline V gene. CDR3 size: 15 residues. This CDR3 is CASSLDLNDGQLYTF. The CDR3 DNA reads TGTGCCAGCAGCTTAGACCTAAACGATGGACAGCTGTACACCTTC.

This clonotype has at least ten counts. CDR3 bases: TGTGCCACCAGTGGGACTCCCAACCTAAATACGCAGTATTTT. Its protein product is CATSGTPNLNTQYF. The chain joins TRBV24-1 to TRBJ2-3; weak D call: TRBD2 (5 bases). The CDR3 sequence is 14 residues long. Trimming left V 5 bases short and J 7 bases short, with 15 bases between. CDR1 KGHDR and CDR2 SFDVKD come from the germline V gene.

This clonotype came up many times. The chain couples TRBV20-1 to TRBJ2-7; D possibly corresponds to TRBD2 (5 bases). CDR3 length: 13 residues. Per germline, CDR1 DFQATT and CDR2 SNEGSKA (reference sequence). Trimming removed 5 bases from V and 2 bases from J, with 13 bases in between. CDR3 coding DNA: TGCAGTGCTGGACTCCCCCGGACCTACGAGCAGTACTTC. Translation: CSAGLPRTYEQYF.

This clonotype was seen ten or more times. CDR3 loop: CASSRGSGTDTQYF. CDR3 in DNA: TGCGCCAGCAGCCGTGGTAGCGGCACAGATACGCAGTATTTT. The chain employs TRBV4-1 and TRBJ2-3; weak D call: TRBD2 (5 bases). This CDR3 spans 14 amino acids. Trimming removed 4 bases at V and 1 base at J, with 9 bases between. The germline V gene has CDR1 MGHRA and CDR2 YSYEKL.